This entry lists 31 T cell receptor beta chains sequenced from one sample in a study of T cells in Graves' hyperthyroidism and ophthalmopathy. Regions amplified from RNA transcripts were the TCR beta CDR3 regions. With the HTBI primer set, the TCR CDR3 went through a first round of RT-PCR. TCRdb used MiXCR to reprocess the multiplex PCR reads, holding one entry per CDR3 protein. The profile shows 550,000 to 650,000 distinct CDR3 sequences, approximately 14% of them singletons. Specimen: blood. Every receptor here comes from a middle-aged woman with Graves' hyperthyroidism.

This chain uses TRBV6-1 with TRBJ1-6; the D is unclear. The V end was cut by 2 bases, the J end by 10 bases, with 18 bases between. This CDR3 is built from 16 residues. CDR1 is MNHNS and CDR2 is SASEGT in the germline V gene. The CDR3 protein is CASSEQVGVLRSPLHF. The CDR3 DNA reads as TGTGCCAGCAGTGAACAAGTTGGGGTTCTACGGTCACCCCTCCACTTT.

This clonotype showed up many times. The chain joins TRBV20-1 to TRBJ2-1; TRBD2 might be the D (5 bases). The CDR3 length is 13 residues. In germline, CDR1 is DFQATT, CDR2 SNEGSKA (reference sequence). Trimming cost V 1 base and J 6 bases, with 10 bases left between them. Here the CDR3 DNA reads TGCAGTGCTAGAGCTGAGGGCCGCAATGAGCAGTTCTTC. This codes for CSARAEGRNEQFF.

This clonotype was counted at least ten times. The chain is built from TRBV20-1 and TRBJ1-1; unclear D gene. Germline V gene lookup returns CDR1 DFQATT and CDR2 SNEGSKA (reference sequence). V was shortened by 5 bases and J by 5 bases, with 21 bases between the two germline ends. This CDR3 comprises 15 residues. Here the CDR3 reads CSALSTHLTRTEAFF. The CDR3, as DNA: TGCAGTGCTTTGAGCACACATCTAACGAGGACTGAAGCTTTCTTT.

This clonotype came up many times. The rearrangement links TRBV10-2 to TRBJ2-2, with a possible D match to TRBD1 (6 bases). There are 18 residues in the CDR3. Germline-derived CDR1 and CDR2 are WSHSY and SAAADI. Trimming removed 3 bases at V and 2 bases at J, with 19 bases between. CDR3 DNA sequence: TGCGCCAGCAGTGAAGCTGGGACCGGGACATTCAACACCGGGGAGCTGTTTTTT. This translates into CASSEAGTGTFNTGELFF.

This clonotype was counted only a few times. V usage is TRBV27 and J usage is TRBJ2-5; 12 nucleotides agree with TRBD2. The CDR3 has 19 residues. The ends lost 3 bases at V and 2 bases at J; junction bases unmatched: 13. Germline V lookup: CDR1 MNHEY, CDR2 SMNVEV (reference sequence). As DNA, the CDR3 is TGTGCCAGCAGTTTGGAAGCTAGCGGGAGGGACGGGATACAAGAGACCCAGTACTTC. It encodes CASSLEASGRDGIQETQYF.

The chain employs TRBV6-9 and TRBJ2-1; 7 bases are a match to TRBD2. V gave up 3 bases and J gave up 5 bases; unmatched junction bases: 4. CDR3 length: 14 amino acids. Germline V gene lookup returns CDR1 MNHGY and CDR2 SVAAGI. CDR3 loop: CASSYGGSNNEQFF. The CDR3 DNA reads TGTGCCAGCAGTTACGGCGGGAGCAACAATGAGCAGTTCTTC.

Turning to this clonotype: At one boundary the junction diverges from the germline segment, which might be a read error. V usage is TRBV7-9 and J usage is TRBJ2-2; possible D gene TRBD2, 5 bases. CDR3 length: 16 amino acids. Germline-derived CDR1 and CDR2 are SEHNR and FQNEAQ (reference sequence). For the CDR3, the DNA is TGTGCCAGCAGCCCTTTTGTTTTAGTTCACACCGGGGAGCTGTTGTTT. Protein sequence: CASSPFVLVHTGELLF.

The rearrangement joins TRBV29-1 to TRBJ1-3, with D perhaps TRBD1 (6 bases). Germline V gene lookup returns CDR1 SQVTM and CDR2 ANQGSEA. Trimming removed 3 bases at V and 3 bases at J, with 6 bases between. The CDR3 length is 12 residues. In DNA form, the CDR3 reads TGCAGCGTTGAGGACAGTGGAAACACCATATATTTT. This gives the protein CSVEDSGNTIYF.

This clonotype has a count of ten or more. This rearrangement joins TRBV28 to TRBJ1-5, with 10 bases identical to TRBD1. The germline CDR1 and CDR2 sequences are MDHEN and SYDVKM. The CDR3 is 14 amino acids. V shed 2 bases, J shed 6 bases, and the junction held 1 base outside the gene matches. The CDR3 DNA is TGTGCCAGCAGTTTACGACAGGGGGCTCAGCCCCAGCATTTT. Amino acids: CASSLRQGAQPQHF.

This clonotype showed up many times. This chain uses TRBV30 with TRBJ2-7; 7 nucleotides match TRBD2. CDR1 and CDR2 from the germline V gene are GTSNPN and SVGIG (reference sequence). The CDR3 is made up of 14 amino acids. V shed 2 bases, J shed 2 bases, and the junction held 6 bases outside the gene matches. CDR3 bases: TGTGCCTGGAGTACTGGACTAGTCCCCTACGAGCAGTACTTC. This gives the protein CAWSTGLVPYEQYF.

This clonotype was counted many times. The V gene is TRBV28, the J gene TRBJ1-1; tentatively, D is TRBD1 (5 bases). This CDR3 is 14 amino acids long. The V and J ends lost 7 bases and 11 bases respectively, with 23 bases between them. The V gene's germline CDR1 is MDHEN and CDR2 SYDVKM. The CDR3, as DNA: TGTGCCAGCAAAGTAGTTGGGGACTATCACGATGCTTTCTTT. It codes for CASKVVGDYHDAFF.

This clonotype was detected many times. This chain links TRBV24-1 with TRBJ1-2; TRBD1 is a possible D gene (5 bases). Germline loops: CDR1 KGHDR, CDR2 SFDVKD. This CDR3 region has 11 residues. Between the trimmed V and J ends, which lost 6 bases and 8 bases, there was a span of 9 bases. The CDR3 nucleotides read TGTGCCACCAGTAGGGGCGAGGGCTACACCTTC. It codes for CATSRGEGYTF.

The chain combines TRBV2 with TRBJ1-4; D perhaps matches TRBD1 (5 bases). The V end was cut by 7 bases, the J end by 6 bases, with 12 bases between. The CDR3 covers 13 residues. Germline V lookup: CDR1 SNHLY, CDR2 FYNNEI. CDR3 bases: TGTGCCAGCACCCGGGGCGCCTATGAAAAACTGTTTTTT. Encoded protein: CASTRGAYEKLFF.

This clonotype was detected ten times or more. V is TRBV28 and J is TRBJ2-5; 14 bases are shared with TRBD2. CDR1 MDHEN and CDR2 SYDVKM come from the germline V gene. The CDR3 has 16 amino acids. Trimming cost V 5 bases and J 5 bases; bases outside gene matches: 7. CDR3 sequence (DNA): TGTGCCAGCAGTAGACTAGCGGGAGGGCCTCCGGAGACCCAGTACTTC. Protein sequence: CASSRLAGGPPETQYF.

This clonotype has a handful of counts. V and J are TRBV12-3 or TRBV12-4 and TRBJ2-2; possible D gene TRBD2, 6 bases. V gave up 6 bases and J gave up 5 bases, with 13 bases separating them. The CDR3 runs 14 residues. This CDR3 is CASRPAGRTGELFF. For the CDR3, the DNA is TGTGCCAGCAGGCCGGCAGGGAGGACCGGGGAGCTGTTTTTT.

This rearrangement joins TRBV19 to TRBJ2-1; 7 bases agree with TRBD1. The CDR3 contains 17 residues. The germline gives CDR1 LNHDA, CDR2 SQIVND (reference sequence). After removal of 3 bases from V and 7 bases from J, the junction contained 15 bases not matched to a gene. The CDR3 is CASSIVSGQRRRNEQFF. DNA for the CDR3: TGTGCCAGTAGTATCGTTTCGGGACAGCGTAGAAGGAATGAGCAGTTCTTC. Variable domain in full (rest from reference TRBV19 and TRBJ2-1): DGGITQSPKYLFRKEGQNVTLSCEQNLNHDAMYWYRQDPGQGLRLIYYSQIVNDFQKGDIAEGYSVSREKKESFPLTVTSAQKNPTAFYLCASSIVSGQRRRNEQFFGPGTRLTVL.

This clonotype was observed at least ten times. This chain joins TRBV12-5 and TRBJ2-1, with 7 bases fitting TRBD2. In germline, CDR1 is LGHNT, CDR2 FRNRAP. CDR3 size: 11 residues. The V segment lost 6 bases and the J segment 11 bases; nucleotides outside the gene matches: 4. The CDR3 spells CASGLTSKQFF. CDR3 in DNA: TGTGCTAGTGGCCTGACTAGCAAGCAGTTCTTC. Using reference TRBV12-5 and TRBJ2-1 for the parts outside the CDR3, the full variable domain is DARVTQTPRHKVTEMGQEVTMRCQPILGHNTVFWYRQTMMQGLELLAYFRNRAPLDDSGMPKDRFSAEMPDATLATLKIQPSEPRDSAVYFCASGLTSKQFFGPGTRLTVL.

Many counts were recorded for this clonotype. The gene calls are TRBV7-9 and TRBJ2-1; TRBD2 matches 12 bases. The germline V gene encodes CDR1 SEHNR and CDR2 FQNEAQ (reference sequence). V dropped 3 bases and J dropped 3; count of bases not matched to a gene: 9. CDR3 length equals 18 residues. CDR3 in DNA: TGTGCCAGCAGCTTGGGACTAGCGGGCTCGTCCGACTACAATGAGCAGTTCTTC. It encodes CASSLGLAGSSDYNEQFF.

This clonotype was observed many times. The J gene is TRBJ2-3, the V gene TRBV7-2; D is uncertain. In germline, CDR1 is SGHTA, CDR2 FQGNSA. The V end lost 5 bases, the J end lost 5 bases, and 26 bases lay between the germline ends. The CDR3 is 18 amino acids. The CDR3 is CASSPPTLQVLSRDTQYF. The DNA for the CDR3 is TGTGCCAGCAGCCCCCCGACGTTGCAGGTTCTTTCACGAGATACGCAGTATTTT.

This clonotype has a count of ten or more. The rearrangement links TRBV11-2 to TRBJ2-3, with 11 bases lining up with TRBD2. Unmatched junction bases numbered 5, after V lost 1 base and J lost 5 bases. Germline CDR1 is SGHAT and CDR2 is FQNNGV. The CDR3 has 16 residues. Here the CDR3 DNA reads TGTGCCAGCAGCTTAGGACTAGCGGGACCGGTAGATACGCAGTATTTT. As protein: CASSLGLAGPVDTQYF. The full variable domain, with the rest looked up from reference TRBV11-2 and TRBJ2-3, is EAGVAQSPRYKIIEKRQSVAFWCNPISGHATLYWYQQILGQGPKLLIQFQNNGVVDDSQLPKDRFSAERLKGVDSTLKIQPAKLEDSAVYLCASSLGLAGPVDTQYFGPGTRLTVL.

This clonotype was detected many times. The V and J genes are TRBV2 and TRBJ2-2; a weak D match, TRBD2 (7 bases). Germline V gene data show CDR1 as SNHLY and CDR2 as FYNNEI. V dropped 11 bases and J dropped 4 bases, with 23 bases sitting between them. The CDR3 loop spans 16 amino acids. DNA for the CDR3: TGTGCCGGGGGGGAGGGGGGCGCAGTTGGCACCGGGGAGCTGTTTTTT. Amino acid sequence: CAGGEGGAVGTGELFF.

This CDR3 is CASSISGSRSYEQYF. The CDR3 bases are TGTGCCAGCAGTATTAGCGGGAGCCGCTCCTACGAGCAGTACTTC. The rearrangement joins TRBV12-3 or TRBV12-4 to TRBJ2-7, with 9 bases that match TRBD2. J was trimmed by 0 bases and V by 5 bases; bases with no gene match: 5. The CDR3 spans 15 residues.

The table lists this clonotype with a few counts. V usage is TRBV18 and J usage is TRBJ2-2, with a possible D match to TRBD1 (6 bases). The CDR3 is made up of 17 amino acids. V lost 2 bases and J 0 bases, leaving 13 bases between the germline ends. Germline values: CDR1 KGHSH, CDR2 LQKENI. Written as DNA, the CDR3 is TGTGCCAGCTCACCATCGGTGACAGGCTCGAACACCGGGGAGCTGTTTTTT. Translated, it gives CASSPSVTGSNTGELFF.

This clonotype was recorded at least ten times. The rearrangement uses TRBV5-6 and TRBJ2-7; 9 nucleotides agree with TRBD1. The CDR3 has 14 residues. The germline CDR1 and CDR2 sequences are SGHDT and YYEEEE. After removal of 6 bases from V and 4 bases from J, the junction contained 8 bases not matched to a gene. The CDR3 reads CASTFGTGTYEQYF. CDR3 nucleotide sequence: TGTGCCAGCACTTTTGGGACAGGGACGTACGAGCAGTACTTC.

This sequence joins TRBV7-9 and TRBJ2-1; 9 bases fit TRBD2. The V gene end was trimmed by 2 bases and the J gene end by 7 bases; junction bases not matched to a gene: 9. From germline, CDR1 is SEHNR and CDR2 FQNEAQ (reference sequence). The CDR3 contains 16 residues. CDR3 amino acids: CASSLLELAGKNEQFF. The CDR3 DNA reads TGTGCCAGCAGCTTATTAGAACTAGCGGGTAAGAATGAGCAGTTCTTC.

The J gene is TRBJ1-4, the V gene TRBV7-8; possibly TRBD1 for D (6 bases). Germline V gives CDR1 SGHVS, CDR2 FQNEAQ. Trimming stripped 5 bases from V and 7 bases from J, with 14 bases between. This CDR3 has 14 residues. This chain's CDR3 is CASSLGGGTEKLFF. Here the CDR3 DNA reads TGTGCCAGCAGCCTAGGGGGGGGGACTGAAAAACTGTTTTTT.

This clonotype was observed at least ten times. This sequence joins TRBV28 and TRBJ2-1; 8 positions agree with TRBD1. V shed 3 bases and J 8 bases; nucleotides not matched to a gene: 3. Germline CDR1 MDHEN, CDR2 SYDVKM. The CDR3 consists of 13 residues. The chain's CDR3 is CASSLIQGDEQFF. The CDR3 DNA reads as TGTGCCAGCAGTTTGATACAGGGGGATGAGCAGTTCTTC.

The chain combines TRBV4-1 with TRBJ2-7, with 9 bases fitting TRBD2. CDR1 MGHRA and CDR2 YSYEKL come from the germline V gene. V was clipped by 3 bases and J by 3 bases; unmatched bases: 12. The CDR3 sequence is 17 residues long. The CDR3 region is CASSQSETSGALYEQYF. The DNA for the CDR3 is TGCGCCAGCAGCCAGTCAGAGACTAGCGGAGCTCTCTACGAGCAGTACTTC.

Many counts were recorded for this clonotype. The genes are TRBV5-5 and TRBJ1-1, with D tentatively TRBD1 (5 bases). V was shortened by 1 base and J by 3 bases, with 16 bases between the two germline ends. The CDR3 is made up of 16 amino acids. Germline assignment: CDR1 SGHKS and CDR2 YYEKEE (reference sequence). The CDR3 protein is CASSLLGGVWHTEAFF. The CDR3 nucleotides are TGTGCCAGCAGCTTGCTCGGAGGGGTTTGGCACACTGAAGCTTTCTTT.

This clonotype was observed at least ten times. V usage is TRBV2 and J usage is TRBJ2-5, with 14 bases lining up with TRBD2. The germline CDR1 and CDR2 sequences are SNHLY and FYNNEI. The CDR3 spans 16 residues. Trimming took 2 bases from V and 6 from J; bases not matched to a gene: 5. The DNA of the CDR3 is TGTGCCAGCAGTGAACTGGGGACTAGCGGGAGCCAGACCCAGTACTTC. Amino acids: CASSELGTSGSQTQYF.

There are many counts of this clonotype. A read error may be the cause here, since a much bigger clone is one base away. The chain is built from TRBV28 and TRBJ1-1; D gene uncertain. The CDR3 has 15 residues. Germline V gene lookup returns CDR1 MDHEN and CDR2 SYDVKM. The CDR3, as DNA: TGTGCCAACAGTTTACCTCAGGCAGCGAACACTGAAGCTTTCTTT. This codes for CANSLPQAANTEAFF.